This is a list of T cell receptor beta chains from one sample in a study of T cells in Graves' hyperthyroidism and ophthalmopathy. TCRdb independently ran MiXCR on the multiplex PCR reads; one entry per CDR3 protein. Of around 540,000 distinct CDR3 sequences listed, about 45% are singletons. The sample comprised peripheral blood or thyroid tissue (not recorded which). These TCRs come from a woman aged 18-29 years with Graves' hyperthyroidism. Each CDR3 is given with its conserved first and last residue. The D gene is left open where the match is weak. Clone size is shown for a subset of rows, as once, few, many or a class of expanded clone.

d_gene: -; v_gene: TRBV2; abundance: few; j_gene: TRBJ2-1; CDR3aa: CASSDSTYNEQFF; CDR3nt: TGTGCCAGCAGTGACAGCACCTACAATGAGCAGTTCTTC
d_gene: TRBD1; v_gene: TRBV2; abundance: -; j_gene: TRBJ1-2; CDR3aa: CASSTWTGGGYGYTF; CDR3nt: TGTGCCAGCAGTACATGGACAGGGGGAGGGTATGGCTACACCTTC
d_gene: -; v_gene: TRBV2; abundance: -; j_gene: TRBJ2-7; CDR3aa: CASNRDLSVEQYF; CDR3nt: TGTGCCAGCAACCGGGATTTATCTGTCGAGCAGTACTTC
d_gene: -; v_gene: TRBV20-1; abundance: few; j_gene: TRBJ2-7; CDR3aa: CSASLDSAPEQYF; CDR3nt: TGCAGTGCCTCCCTGGACTCCGCCCCCGAGCAGTACTTC
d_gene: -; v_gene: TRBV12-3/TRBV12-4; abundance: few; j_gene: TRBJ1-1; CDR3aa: CASSFTDNTEAFF; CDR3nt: TGTGCCAGCAGTTTTACAGATAACACTGAAGCTTTCTTT
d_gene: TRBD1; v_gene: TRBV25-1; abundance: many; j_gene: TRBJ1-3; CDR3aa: CASSDPGQAFSGNTIYF; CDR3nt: TGTGCCAGCAGTGACCCGGGACAGGCCTTCTCTGGAAACACCATATATTTT
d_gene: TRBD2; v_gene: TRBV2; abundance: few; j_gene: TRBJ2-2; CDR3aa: CASRGLAWSGELFF; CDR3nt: TGTGCCAGCAGAGGACTAGCGTGGAGCGGGGAGCTGTTTTTT
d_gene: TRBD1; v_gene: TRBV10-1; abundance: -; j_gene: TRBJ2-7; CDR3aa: CASSNGGDRAYEQYF; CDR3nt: TGCGCCAGCAGCAACGGTGGGGACAGGGCCTACGAGCAGTACTTC
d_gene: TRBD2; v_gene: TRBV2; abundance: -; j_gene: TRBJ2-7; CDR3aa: CASRGAGEIPYEQYF; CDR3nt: TGTGCCAGCAGGGGAGCGGGAGAGATCCCCTACGAGCAGTACTTC
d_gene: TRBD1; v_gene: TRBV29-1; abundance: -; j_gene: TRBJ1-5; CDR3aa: CSSQGQGGNQPQHF; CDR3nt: TGCAGCAGCCAAGGACAGGGAGGAAATCAGCCCCAGCATTTT
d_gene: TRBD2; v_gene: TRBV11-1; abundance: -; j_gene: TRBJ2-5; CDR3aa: CASSSERGGSETQYF; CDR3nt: TGTGCCAGCAGCTCGGAGCGGGGTGGTTCAGAGACCCAGTACTTC
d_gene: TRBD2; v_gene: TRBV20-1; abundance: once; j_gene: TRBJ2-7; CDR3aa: CSARLAGDFFHF; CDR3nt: TGCAGTGCTAGGCTAGCGGGAGACTTCTTTCACTTC
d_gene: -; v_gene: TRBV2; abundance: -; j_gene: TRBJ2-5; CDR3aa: CASSGAGGFF; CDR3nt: TGTGCCAGCAGTGGGGCAGGGGGGTTCTTC
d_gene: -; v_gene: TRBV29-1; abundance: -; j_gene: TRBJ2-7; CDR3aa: CSVMQGGTHEQYF; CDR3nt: TGCAGCGTTATGCAGGGTGGCACCCACGAGCAGTACTTC
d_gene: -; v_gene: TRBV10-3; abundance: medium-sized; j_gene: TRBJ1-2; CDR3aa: CAIKEGLDYGYTF; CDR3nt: TGTGCCATCAAGGAGGGGTTAGACTATGGCTACACCTTC
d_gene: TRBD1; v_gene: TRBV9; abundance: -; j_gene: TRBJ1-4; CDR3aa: CASSVETGTGAEKLFF; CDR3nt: TGTGCCAGCAGCGTAGAGACCGGGACAGGGGCTGAAAAACTGTTTTTT
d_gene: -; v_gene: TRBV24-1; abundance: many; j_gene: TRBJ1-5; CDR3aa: CATSTDIGNQPQHF; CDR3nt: TGTGCCACCAGTACAGACATCGGCAATCAGCCCCAGCATTTT
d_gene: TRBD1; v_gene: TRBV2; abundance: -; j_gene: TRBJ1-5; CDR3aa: CASRGQVQHF; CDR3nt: TGTGCCAGCAGGGGACAGGTCCAGCATTTT
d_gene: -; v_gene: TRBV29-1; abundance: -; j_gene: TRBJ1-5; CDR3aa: CSASTGGNQPQHF; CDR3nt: TGCAGCGCCTCCACGGGGGGCAATCAGCCCCAGCATTTT
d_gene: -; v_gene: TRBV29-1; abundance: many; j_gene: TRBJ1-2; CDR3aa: CSVVSGGNYGYTF; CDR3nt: TGCAGCGTTGTGTCGGGGGGCAACTATGGCTACACCTTC
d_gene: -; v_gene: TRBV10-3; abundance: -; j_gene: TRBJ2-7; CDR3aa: CAISERRGLTYEQYF; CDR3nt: TGTGCCATCAGTGAACGGAGGGGGCTTACCTACGAGCAGTACTTC
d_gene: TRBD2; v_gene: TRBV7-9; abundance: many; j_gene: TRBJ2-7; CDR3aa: CASTGTSGLGRYEQYF; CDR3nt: TGCGCCAGCACCGGGACTAGCGGGTTGGGGCGCTACGAGCAGTACTTC
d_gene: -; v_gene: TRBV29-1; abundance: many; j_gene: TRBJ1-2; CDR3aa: CSVKSDSNYGYTF; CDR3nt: TGCAGCGTCAAGTCGGACAGTAACTATGGCTACACCTTC
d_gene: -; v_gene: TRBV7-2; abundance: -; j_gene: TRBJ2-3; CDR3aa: CASGLGRGTDTQYF; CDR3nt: TGTGCCAGCGGCTTAGGGCGGGGCACAGATACGCAGTATTTT
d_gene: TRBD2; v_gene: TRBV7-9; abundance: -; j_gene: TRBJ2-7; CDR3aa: CASSEPGGTPPPYEQYF; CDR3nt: TGTGCCAGCAGCGAACCGGGAGGGACGCCACCTCCCTACGAGCAGTACTTC
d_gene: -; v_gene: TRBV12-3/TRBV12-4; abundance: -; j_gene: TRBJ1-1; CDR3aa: CASRPPSGGGTEAFF; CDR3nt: TGCGCCAGCAGACCACCAAGTGGGGGAGGCACTGAAGCTTTCTTT
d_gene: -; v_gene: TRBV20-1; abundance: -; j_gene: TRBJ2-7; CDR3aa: CSARDNYPYEQYF; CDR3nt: TGCAGTGCTAGAGACAACTACCCATACGAGCAGTACTTC
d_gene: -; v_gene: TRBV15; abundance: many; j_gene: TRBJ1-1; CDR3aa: CATSSGRVNTEAFF; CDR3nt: TGTGCCACCAGCTCAGGGCGGGTGAACACTGAAGCTTTCTTT
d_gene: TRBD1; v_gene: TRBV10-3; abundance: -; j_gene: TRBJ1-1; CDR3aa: CASSYSNGQGSFF; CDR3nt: TGTGCCAGCAGTTACTCGAATGGACAGGGTTCTTTCTTT
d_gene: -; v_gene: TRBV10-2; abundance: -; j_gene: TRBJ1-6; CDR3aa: CASSESGGSYNSPLHF; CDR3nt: TGCGCCAGCAGTGAGTCCGGGGGCTCCTATAATTCACCCCTCCACTTT
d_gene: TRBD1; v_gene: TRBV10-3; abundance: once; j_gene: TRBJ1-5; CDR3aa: CAIRGTGTGGRQPQHF; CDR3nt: TGTGCCATCAGGGGGACCGGGACAGGGGGACGGCAGCCCCAGCATTTT
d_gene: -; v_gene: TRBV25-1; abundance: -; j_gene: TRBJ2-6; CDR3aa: CASSNLPGTGANVPTF; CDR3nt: TGTGCCAGCAGTAACCTCCCGGGGACCGGGGCCAACGTCCCGACTTTC
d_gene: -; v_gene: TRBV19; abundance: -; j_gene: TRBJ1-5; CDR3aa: CASSVDRSGDQPQHF; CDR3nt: TGTGCCAGTAGTGTCGACAGGTCGGGGGATCAGCCCCAGCATTTT
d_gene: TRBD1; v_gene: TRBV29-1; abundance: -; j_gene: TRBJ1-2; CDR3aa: CSVEDRAVQGYTF; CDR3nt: TGCAGCGTTGAGGACAGGGCGGTTCAGGGCTACACCTTC
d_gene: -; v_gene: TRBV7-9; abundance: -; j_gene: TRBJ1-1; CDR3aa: CASSLGPTGISAEAFF; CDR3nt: TGTGCCAGCAGCTTAGGGCCAACAGGGATATCAGCTGAAGCTTTCTTT
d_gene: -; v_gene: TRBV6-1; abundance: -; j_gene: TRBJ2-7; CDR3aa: CASSRTRTVTYEQYF; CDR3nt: TGTGCCAGCAGTCGCACCCGAACAGTTACCTACGAGCAGTACTTC
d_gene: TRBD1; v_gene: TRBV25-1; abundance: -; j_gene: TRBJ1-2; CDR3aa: CASARDTGEEYYGYTF; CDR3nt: TGTGCCAGTGCTAGAGACACAGGGGAAGAGTACTATGGCTACACCTTC
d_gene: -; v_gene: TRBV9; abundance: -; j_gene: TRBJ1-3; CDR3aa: CASSVGDRRSSTGNTIYF; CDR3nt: TGTGCCAGCAGCGTAGGCGACAGGAGATCTTCAACTGGAAACACCATATATTTT
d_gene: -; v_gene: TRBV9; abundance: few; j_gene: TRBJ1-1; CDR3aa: CASSAFPQNTEAFF; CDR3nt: TGTGCCAGCAGCGCCTTCCCACAAAACACTGAAGCTTTCTTT
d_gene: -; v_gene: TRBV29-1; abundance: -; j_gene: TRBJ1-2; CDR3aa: CSVASGGFSNYGYTF; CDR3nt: TGCAGCGTTGCCTCAGGTGGATTTTCTAACTATGGCTACACCTTC
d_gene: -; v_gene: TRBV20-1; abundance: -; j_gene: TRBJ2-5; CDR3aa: CSASRANQETQYF; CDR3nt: TGCAGTGCTAGTAGGGCGAACCAAGAGACCCAGTACTTC
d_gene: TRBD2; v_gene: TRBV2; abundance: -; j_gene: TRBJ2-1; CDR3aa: CASSRLAGNSYNEQFF; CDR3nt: TGTGCCAGCAGTAGACTAGCGGGTAACTCCTACAATGAGCAGTTCTTC
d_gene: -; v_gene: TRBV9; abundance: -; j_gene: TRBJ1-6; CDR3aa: CASSVVGGSEGSPLHF; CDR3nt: TGTGCCAGCAGCGTAGTTGGTGGGAGTGAGGGTTCACCCCTCCACTTT
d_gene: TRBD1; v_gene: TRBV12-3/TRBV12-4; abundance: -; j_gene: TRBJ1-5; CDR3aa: CASSMRGPGNQPQHF; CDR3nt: TGTGCCAGCAGCATGAGGGGGCCGGGGAATCAGCCCCAGCATTTT
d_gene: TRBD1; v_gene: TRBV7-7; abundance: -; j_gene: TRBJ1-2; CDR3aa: CASRKDRGAEDGYTF; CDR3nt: TGTGCCAGCAGGAAAGACAGGGGCGCTGAGGATGGCTACACCTTC
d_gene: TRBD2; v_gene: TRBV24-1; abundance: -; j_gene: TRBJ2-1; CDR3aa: CATSDRAGAYNEQFF; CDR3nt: TGTGCCACCAGTGACCGAGCGGGAGCCTACAATGAGCAGTTCTTC
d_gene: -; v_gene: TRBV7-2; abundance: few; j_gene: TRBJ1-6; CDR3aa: CASSKRRVRSGSPLHF; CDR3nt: TGTGCCAGCAGCAAAAGACGGGTTAGGAGCGGCTCACCCCTCCACTTT
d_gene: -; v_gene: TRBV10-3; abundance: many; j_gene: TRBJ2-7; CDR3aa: CAISASSPYEQYF; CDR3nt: TGTGCCATCAGTGCGTCGAGCCCATACGAGCAGTACTTC
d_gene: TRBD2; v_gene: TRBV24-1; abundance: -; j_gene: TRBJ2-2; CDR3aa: CATSDFKTSGRATGELFF; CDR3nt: TGTGCCACCAGTGATTTTAAAACTAGCGGGAGGGCCACCGGGGAGCTGTTTTTT
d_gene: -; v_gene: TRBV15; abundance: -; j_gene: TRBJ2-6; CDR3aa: CATSRTGIGGANVLTF; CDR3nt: TGTGCCACCAGTAGAACAGGGATCGGTGGGGCCAACGTCCTGACTTTC
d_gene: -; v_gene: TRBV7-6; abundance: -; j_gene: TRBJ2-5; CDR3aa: CASSQGWGRQETQYF; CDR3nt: TGTGCCAGCAGCCAAGGCTGGGGGCGACAAGAGACCCAGTACTTC
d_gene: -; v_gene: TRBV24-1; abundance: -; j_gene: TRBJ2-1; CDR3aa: CATSETRDATFNEQFF; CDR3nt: TGTGCCACCAGTGAAACCCGGGACGCTACTTTCAATGAGCAGTTCTTC
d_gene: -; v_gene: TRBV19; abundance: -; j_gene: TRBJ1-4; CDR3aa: CASSTNARGWEKLFF; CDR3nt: TGTGCCAGTAGTACCAATGCACGGGGCTGGGAAAAACTGTTTTTT
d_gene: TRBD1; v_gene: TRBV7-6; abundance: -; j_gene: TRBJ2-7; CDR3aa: CASTYYPGTEYEQYF; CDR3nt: TGTGCCAGCACCTATTATCCCGGGACAGAATACGAGCAGTACTTC